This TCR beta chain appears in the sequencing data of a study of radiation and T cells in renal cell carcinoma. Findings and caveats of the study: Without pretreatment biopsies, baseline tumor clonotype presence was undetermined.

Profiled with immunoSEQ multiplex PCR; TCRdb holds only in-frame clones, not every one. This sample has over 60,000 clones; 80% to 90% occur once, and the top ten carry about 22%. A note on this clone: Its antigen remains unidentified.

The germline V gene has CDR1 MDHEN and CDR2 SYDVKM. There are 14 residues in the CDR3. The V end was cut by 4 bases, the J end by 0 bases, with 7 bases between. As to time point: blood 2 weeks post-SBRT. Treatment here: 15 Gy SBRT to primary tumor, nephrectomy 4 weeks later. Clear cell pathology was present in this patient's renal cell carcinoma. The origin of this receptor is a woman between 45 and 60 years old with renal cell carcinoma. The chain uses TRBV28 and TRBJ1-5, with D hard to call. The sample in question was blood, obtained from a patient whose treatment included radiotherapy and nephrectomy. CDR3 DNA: TGTGCCAGCAGTTCGAACCTTAGCAATCAGCCCCAGCATTTT. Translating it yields CASSSNLSNQPQHF.